This T cell receptor (beta chain) was captured by sequencing in a study of T-cell memory formation after mild COVID-19. Each CDR3 protein gets one entry after TCRdb re-called the 5' RACE reads with MiXCR. Of 200,000 to 250,000 distinct CDR3 sequences listed, under 30% are singletons. This clonotype has a handful of counts. Its antigen is as yet unknown. Overall study results and limits: Day 15 to 85 contractors were CD4/CD8 balanced; later expanders leaned CD4+.

The source is an adult woman who had mild COVID-19 (a few samples of this study predate the infection). Cell type and time point are not known. Sequencing input: PBMCs or a T cell subset sorted from them (not recorded which).

This CDR3 is CASSLRQGRVGYTF. The CDR3 DNA is TGTGCCAGCAGCTTACGCCAGGGGCGGGTTGGCTACACCTTC. V gene TRBV7-2 combines with J gene TRBJ1-2; TRBD1 is a possible D gene (6 bases). Germline values: CDR1 SGHTA, CDR2 FQGNSA. V lost 2 bases to trimming and J lost 7 bases, with 14 bases between them. CDR3 length: 14 amino acids.